One and the same sample provided the 22 T cell receptor beta chains below, sequenced in a study of control samples from healthy donors and cancer patients. Measured with immunoSEQ multiplex PCR; TCRdb has only the in-frame clones, and not every one. The data show 150,000 to 200,000 clones, almost 90% seen once. The sequenced sample consisted of blood. The receptor source for this set is a woman aged 25-40 years in good health.

The chain links TRBV5-1 to TRBJ2-2; D gene uncertain. The CDR3 is made up of 15 amino acids. CDR1 and CDR2 (germline): SGHRS, YFSETQ. The V end was cut by 3 bases, the J end by 3 bases, with 12 bases between. CDR3: CASSSVPLDTGELFF. DNA for the CDR3: TGCGCCAGCAGCTCCGTCCCTCTGGACACCGGGGAGCTGTTTTTT.

The J gene is TRBJ2-2, the V gene TRBV11-2; 10 bases map to TRBD2. Trimming took 4 bases from V and 0 from J; bases not matched to a gene: 11. This CDR3 contains 19 residues. Germline V gene data show CDR1 as SGHAT and CDR2 as FQNNGV. DNA for the CDR3: TGTGCCAGCAGCTCCTACAGCGGCAGCGGGAGGGCGAACACCGGGGAGCTGTTTTTT. Translation gives CASSSYSGSGRANTGELFF.

The rearrangement links TRBV19 to TRBJ1-2; TRBD1 might be the D (5 bases). CDR3 length equals 13 residues. CDR1 LNHDA and CDR2 SQIVND come from the germline V gene (reference sequence). V shed 9 bases and J shed 8 bases, with 19 bases lying between them. In nucleotides, the CDR3 is TGTGCCAGCACCGACAGCTCCTGGGGAGGCTACACCTTC. Amino acid sequence: CASTDSSWGGYTF.

CDR3 sequence reads: CASSETGNHQPQHF. CDR3 coding DNA: TGTGCCAGCAGCGAGACAGGGAACCATCAGCCCCAGCATTTT. The gene calls are TRBV7-9 and TRBJ1-5; TRBD1 matches at 7 bases. Germline V CDR1 and CDR2: SEHNR, FQNEAQ (reference sequence). This CDR3 has 14 amino acids. The V gene end was trimmed by 5 bases and the J gene end by 5 bases; junction bases not matched to a gene: 6.

The chain links TRBV5-5 to TRBJ2-7, with D uncertain. CDR1 and CDR2 from the germline V gene are SGHKS and YYEKEE (reference sequence). The CDR3 length is 15 residues. V gave up 5 bases and J gave up 0 bases, with 15 bases separating them. The CDR3, as DNA: TGTGCCAGCAGGGGGATGGGGAAGGGCTCCTACGAGCAGTACGTC. Protein: CASRGMGKGSYEQYV.

The chain employs TRBV11-2 and TRBJ2-5; a weak D match, TRBD2 (5 bases). V was clipped by 5 bases and J by 4 bases, with 14 bases between them. The CDR3 loop spans 14 amino acids. Germline V gene lookup returns CDR1 SGHAT and CDR2 FQNNGV. CDR3: CASSGRQAVETQYF. The CDR3 DNA is TGTGCCAGCAGCGGTCGCCAAGCGGTAGAGACCCAGTACTTC.

The chain combines TRBV7-9 with TRBJ2-3; 10 positions match TRBD1. Trimming cost V 3 bases and J 8 bases; bases outside gene matches: 11. Per germline, CDR1 SEHNR and CDR2 FQNEAQ (reference sequence). The CDR3 runs 16 residues. The chain's CDR3 is CASSLLTGTGEGTQYF. The CDR3 bases are TGTGCCAGCAGCTTGTTAACCGGGACAGGGGAGGGTACGCAGTATTTT.

The chain carries TRBV19 and TRBJ2-3, with D uncertain. This CDR3 spans 14 amino acids. Germline V gene sequence: CDR1 LNHDA, CDR2 SQIVND (reference sequence). V dropped 7 bases and J dropped 0 bases, with 11 bases sitting between them. The CDR3, as DNA: TGTGCCAGTAAAGGCACCTCTAGCACAGATACGCAGTATTTT. It is translated as CASKGTSSTDTQYF.

The chain links TRBV12-3 or TRBV12-4 to TRBJ2-1, with D possibly being TRBD2 (6 bases). The germline V and J ends were trimmed by 6 bases and 9 bases, with 12 bases remaining between them. This CDR3 has 12 amino acids. Here the CDR3 reads CASSLRRGEQFF. For the CDR3, the DNA is TGTGCCAGCAGCCTTCGGCGGGGTGAGCAGTTCTTC.

This clone appeared once. The chain uses TRBV9 and TRBJ2-3, with a weak D call TRBD1 (5 bases). Trimming pared 0 bases from V and 1 base from J, leaving 9 bases between. Germline assignment: CDR1 SGDLS and CDR2 YYNGEE. The CDR3 is 15 amino acids. The CDR3 region has the DNA TGTGCCAGCAGCGTAGTGACAGCAGGCACAGATACGCAGTATTTT. It is translated as CASSVVTAGTDTQYF. The full variable domain, its missing parts supplied by reference TRBV9 and TRBJ2-3, is DSGVTQTPKHLITATGQRVTLRCSPRSGDLSVYWYQQSLDQGLQFLIQYYNGEERAKGNILERFSAQQFPDLHSELNLSSLELGDSALYFCASSVVTAGTDTQYFGPGTRLTVL.

This clone showed up just a few times. This chain connects TRBV7-2 to TRBJ2-1; a weak D match, TRBD1 (6 bases). Trimming pared 3 bases from V and 7 bases from J, leaving 10 bases between. CDR1 SGHTA and CDR2 FQGNSA come from the germline V gene. The CDR3 sequence is 13 residues long. The CDR3 nucleotides read TGTGCCAGCAGCTTTAAAGGGGGAAATGAGCAGTTCTTC. Translation gives CASSFKGGNEQFF.

The genes are TRBV6-1 and TRBJ2-7; D might be TRBD1 or TRBD2, each matching 5 bases. Germline V gene sequence: CDR1 MNHNS, CDR2 SASEGT. The length of the CDR3 is 14 residues. V gave up 2 bases and J gave up 5 bases, with 13 bases separating them. The CDR3 protein is CASSESGSFNEQYF. DNA for the CDR3: TGTGCCAGCAGTGAATCAGGGAGTTTCAACGAGCAGTACTTC.

The V and J genes are TRBV19 and TRBJ2-3, with TRBD2 identical over 12 bases. From germline, CDR1 is LNHDA and CDR2 SQIVND (reference sequence). V shed 5 bases and J 0 bases; nucleotides not matched to a gene: 9. This CDR3 is 18 amino acids long. DNA of the CDR3: TGTGCCAGTAGTGTAACTAGCGGGGGGCCCATCAGCACAGATACGCAGTATTTT. This sequence encodes CASSVTSGGPISTDTQYF.

The V gene is TRBV4-1, the J gene TRBJ2-3; 11 nucleotides align to TRBD2. The V and J ends lost 0 bases and 4 bases, in that order; junction bases with no gene match: 6. This CDR3 is 17 amino acids long. CDR1 and CDR2 (germline): MGHRA, YSYEKL. The CDR3 spells CASSQDQLAGAPDTQYF. CDR3 bases: TGCGCCAGCAGCCAAGACCAACTAGCGGGAGCCCCAGATACGCAGTATTTT.

This clone was seen only once. This rearrangement joins TRBV29-1 to TRBJ1-1; a possible D gene is TRBD1 (5 bases). Germline CDR1 is SQVTM and CDR2 is ANQGSEA. CDR3 length: 13 amino acids. Between the trimmed V and J ends, which lost 6 bases and 5 bases, there was a span of 16 bases. CDR3 nucleotide sequence: TGCAGCGTCGCACCTTTCACAGGAACTGAAGCTTTCTTT. As protein: CSVAPFTGTEAFF.

The J gene is TRBJ2-6, the V gene TRBV5-1; D is uncertain. V was trimmed by 3 bases and J by 0 bases, leaving 19 bases between them. The CDR3 consists of 19 residues. CDR1 and CDR2 from the germline V gene are SGHRS and YFSETQ. The CDR3 region has the DNA TGCGCCAGCAGCTCCCCTTTCGGCCCTCTCATCTCTGGGGCCAACGTCCTGACTTTC. This encodes CASSSPFGPLISGANVLTF.

This chain joins TRBV7-9 and TRBJ2-7; TRBD2 agrees at 13 bases. Per germline, CDR1 SEHNR and CDR2 FQNEAQ (reference sequence). The CDR3 totals 19 residues. Trimming removed 3 bases from V and 11 bases from J; junction bases left unmatched: 22. The CDR3 DNA reads TGTGCCAGCAGCTTGATACTAGCGGGAGGGCCGGCTCGGGGAGCAAAAAAGTACTTC. This sequence encodes CASSLILAGGPARGAKKYF.

J is TRBJ2-3 and V is TRBV19, with TRBD2 matching 11 bases. Germline V gene sequence: CDR1 LNHDA, CDR2 SQIVND (reference sequence). Unmatched junction bases numbered 0, after V lost 4 bases and J lost 0 bases. The CDR3 sequence is 15 residues long. This CDR3 reads CASSRTSGSTDTQYF. For the CDR3, the DNA is TGTGCCAGTAGTAGGACTAGCGGGAGCACAGATACGCAGTATTTT.

The chain recombines TRBV5-1 with TRBJ1-3; D not certain. The germline V and J ends were trimmed by 6 bases and 2 bases, with 12 bases remaining between them. The CDR3 covers 14 residues. The germline gives CDR1 SGHRS, CDR2 YFSETQ. The CDR3 bases are TGCGCCAGCAAGGAGGCAGTCGCTGGAAACACCATATATTTT. Amino acids: CASKEAVAGNTIYF.

The rearrangement uses TRBV9 and TRBJ2-1; tentatively, D is TRBD1 (5 bases). Between the trimmed V and J ends, which lost 0 bases and 9 bases, there was a span of 16 bases. The CDR3 has 15 amino acids. Looked up from germline, CDR1 is SGDLS and CDR2 is YYNGEE. The CDR3 here is CASSVVTGFDFEQFF. The CDR3 DNA sequence: TGTGCCAGCAGCGTAGTAACAGGTTTCGATTTTGAGCAGTTCTTC. The full variable domain, completed using reference TRBV9 and TRBJ2-1, is DSGVTQTPKHLITATGQRVTLRCSPRSGDLSVYWYQQSLDQGLQFLIQYYNGEERAKGNILERFSAQQFPDLHSELNLSSLELGDSALYFCASSVVTGFDFEQFFGPGTRLTVL.

The gene calls are TRBV5-1 and TRBJ1-4; 7 bases are a match to TRBD1. Germline loops: CDR1 SGHRS, CDR2 YFSETQ. The CDR3 is 15 amino acids. The trim removed 5 bases at V and 0 bases at J, leaving 4 bases unmatched. CDR3 sequence (DNA): TGCGCCAGCAGTGGGACAGTTGCAACTAATGAAAAACTGTTTTTT. This gives the protein CASSGTVATNEKLFF.

The rearrangement joins TRBV19 to TRBJ2-2; D is tentatively TRBD1 or TRBD2 (5 bases each). Germline CDR1 is LNHDA and CDR2 is SQIVND (reference sequence). The CDR3 covers 16 residues. V lost 1 base and J 1 base, leaving 10 bases between the germline ends. The CDR3 spells CASSIVGTMNTGELFF. CDR3 sequence (DNA): TGTGCCAGTAGTATAGTGGGGACCATGAACACCGGGGAGCTGTTTTTT.